The sequence of this T cell receptor (beta chain) was determined in a study of shared clonotypes between healthy human individuals. This CDR3 comprises 15 residues. Germline trimming cut 0 bases from V and 11 bases from J; bases unmatched to any gene: 9. Germline CDR1 and CDR2: SGHTA and FQGNSA. Sequenced by immunoSEQ multiplex PCR; TCRdb stores in-frame clones only, minus some. The sample yields over 2 million clones, 85% to 95% seen once. None of the donors, who were healthy HIV-negative adults, had recently had acute infections or vaccinations. This clonotype was sampled from a young man in good health. The rearrangement joins TRBV7-2 to TRBJ2-1, with 8 bases that match TRBD2. Input material: naive CD4+ T cells sorted from blood. Subset: CD45RA+ positively selected. CDR3 amino acids: CASSLAFGAGGKQFF. CDR3 nucleotide sequence: TGTGCCAGCAGCTTAGCTTTCGGGGCGGGAGGCAAGCAGTTCTTC.